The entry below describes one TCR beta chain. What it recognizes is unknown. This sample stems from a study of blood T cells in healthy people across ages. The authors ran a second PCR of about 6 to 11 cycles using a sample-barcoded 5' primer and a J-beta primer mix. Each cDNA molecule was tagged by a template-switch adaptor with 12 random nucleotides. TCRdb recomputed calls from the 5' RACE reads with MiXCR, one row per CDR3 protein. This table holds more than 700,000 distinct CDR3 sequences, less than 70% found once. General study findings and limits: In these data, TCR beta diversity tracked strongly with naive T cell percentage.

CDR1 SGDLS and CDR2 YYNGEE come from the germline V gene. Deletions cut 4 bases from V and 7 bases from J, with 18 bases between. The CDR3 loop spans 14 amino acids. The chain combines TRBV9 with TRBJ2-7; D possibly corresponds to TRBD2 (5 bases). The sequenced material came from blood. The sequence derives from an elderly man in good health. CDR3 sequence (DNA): TGTGCCAGCAGCCCTCGGGGTAGCAGCAATGAGCAGTACTTC. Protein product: CASSPRGSSNEQYF.